These 14 T cell receptor beta chains share one sample of origin, sequenced in a study of T-cell reconstitution after alpha-beta-depleted transplantation in children. During its preparation, the TCRbeta library received unique molecular identifiers. TCRdb re-called the PCR reads through MiXCR, storing one row per CDR3 protein. Among some 600,000 distinct CDR3 sequences listed, 15% to 20% were seen once. This specimen consisted of PBMCs from the stem cell graft donor, obtained from the stem cell graft. All receptors derive from a human donor who donated a stem cell graft to a child with acute myeloid leukemia.

This clonotype was picked up many times. The germline gene is not matched at one end of the junction; a read error may be the cause. The rearrangement joins TRBV7-9 to TRBJ1-1; D unresolved. The CDR3 length is 14 residues. Germline lookup yields CDR1 SEHNR and CDR2 FQNEAQ (reference sequence). CDR3 sequence reads: CASSLAQLNTEAFF. In DNA, the CDR3 is TGCGCCAGCAGCTTGGCACAACTGAACACTGAAGCTTTCTTT.

The genes are TRBV7-2 and TRBJ2-7, with D possibly TRBD1 on 6 matching bases. Looked up from germline, CDR1 is SGHTA and CDR2 is FQGNSA. The V end was cut by 5 bases, the J end by 3 bases, with 17 bases between. This CDR3 has 15 amino acids. CDR3 amino acids: CASSPMGAAFYEQYF. The DNA for the CDR3 is TGTGCCAGCAGCCCGATGGGGGCGGCCTTCTACGAGCAGTACTTC.

At least ten counts were recorded for this clonotype. This chain joins TRBV20-1 and TRBJ2-1; possibly TRBD1 or TRBD2 for D (6 bases each). Trimming cost V 0 bases and J 10 bases, with 16 bases left between them. The CDR3 is made up of 14 amino acids. Germline CDR1 is DFQATT and CDR2 is SNEGSKA (reference sequence). This chain's CDR3 is CSARDPPGALEQFF. Written as DNA, the CDR3 is TGCAGTGCTAGAGATCCCCCGGGGGCCTTGGAGCAGTTCTTC.

The chain couples TRBV6-5 to TRBJ1-1; no firm D call. With 2 bases removed from V and 8 bases from J, the gap between germline ends came to 6 bases. This CDR3 is 11 amino acids long. The germline gives CDR1 MNHEY, CDR2 SVGAGI. The CDR3 DNA is TGTGCCAGCAGTTACGGCCGGGAAGCTTTCTTT. Its protein product is CASSYGREAFF.

The table lists this clonotype with many counts. The V call is TRBV7-2, the J call TRBJ1-2, with D perhaps matching TRBD1 (5 bases). CDR3 length: 15 residues. CDR1 and CDR2 (germline): SGHTA, FQGNSA. Deletions cut 7 bases from V and 2 bases from J, with 17 bases between. In DNA form, the CDR3 reads TGTGCCAGCACCCCGGGACTGCAGACGAACTATGGCTACACCTTC. It specifies CASTPGLQTNYGYTF. The entire variable domain, with the rest obtained from reference TRBV7-2 and TRBJ1-2, is as follows: GAGVSQSPSNKVTEKGKDVELRCDPISGHTALYWYRQSLGQGLEFLIYFQGNSAPDKSGLPSDRFSAERTGGSVSTLTIQRTQQEDSAVYLCASTPGLQTNYGYTFGSGTRLTVV.

There are many counts of this clonotype. This chain uses TRBV20-1 with TRBJ2-1; D gene ambiguous. The CDR3 contains 12 residues. Germline values: CDR1 DFQATT, CDR2 SNEGSKA (reference sequence). Trimming left V 4 bases short and J 4 bases short, with 8 bases between. The CDR3 spells CSAKGGYNEQFF. CDR3 coding DNA: TGCAGTGCTAAGGGTGGATACAATGAGCAGTTCTTC.

This clonotype has at least ten counts. Relative to the germline gene, one junction end is altered; a read error may explain this. The chain combines TRBV6-4 with TRBJ2-1; 7 nucleotides align to TRBD1. CDR3 length: 11 amino acids. Per germline, CDR1 MRHNA and CDR2 SNTAGT. CDR3 amino acids: CASSRQGFNHF. In DNA form, the CDR3 reads TGTGCCAGCAGTCGACAGGGCTTTAATCACTTC.

This clonotype was seen only once. CDR3: CASSLTGTIVNEQFF. The CDR3 DNA reads TGTGCCAGCAGCTTAACGGGGACTATCGTGAATGAGCAGTTCTTC. The gene calls are TRBV7-3 and TRBJ2-1; 7 positions match TRBD2. The CDR3 sequence is 15 residues long. Per the germline V gene, CDR1 is SGHTA and CDR2 is FQGTGA. V gave up 0 bases and J gave up 7 bases; unmatched junction bases: 6.

The chain carries TRBV9 and TRBJ2-1; 8 nucleotides agree with TRBD2. J was trimmed by 0 bases and V by 8 bases; bases with no gene match: 7. The CDR3 is 15 residues long. Germline loops: CDR1 SGDLS, CDR2 YYNGEE. The DNA for the CDR3 is TGTGCCAGTCGCCCGGGGGGGAACTCCTACAATGAGCAGTTCTTC. It specifies CASRPGGNSYNEQFF.

The rearrangement uses TRBV5-5 and TRBJ1-1; D unresolved. V lost 1 base to trimming and J lost 2 bases, with 12 bases between them. The CDR3 is 15 amino acids. Per the germline V gene, CDR1 is SGHKS and CDR2 is YYEKEE (reference sequence). In DNA, the CDR3 is TGTGCCAGCAGCTTGATTGTCGGTGACAACACTGAAGCTTTCTTT. Protein sequence: CASSLIVGDNTEAFF.

The chain joins TRBV7-9 to TRBJ2-7; 7 bases agree with TRBD1. The CDR3 consists of 14 residues. From germline, CDR1 is SEHNR and CDR2 FQNEAQ (reference sequence). V shed 5 bases and J 2 bases; nucleotides not matched to a gene: 6. CDR3 sequence: CASSRQGNPYEQYF. The CDR3 DNA sequence: TGTGCCAGCAGCCGACAGGGCAACCCCTACGAGCAGTACTTC.

This clonotype was counted at least ten times. The chain joins TRBV20-1 to TRBJ1-4; tentative D call: TRBD1 (6 bases). Trimming cost V 3 bases and J 4 bases, with 12 bases left between them. The length of the CDR3 is 14 residues. Germline CDR1 and CDR2: DFQATT and SNEGSKA (reference sequence). The CDR3 here is CSASQDSHNEKLFF. DNA for the CDR3: TGCAGTGCTAGTCAGGACAGCCATAATGAAAAACTGTTTTTT.

This clonotype was detected many times. The J gene is TRBJ2-5, the V gene TRBV20-1; TRBD2 aligns across 7 bases. After removal of 3 bases from V and 5 bases from J, the junction contained 6 bases not matched to a gene. The V gene's germline CDR1 is DFQATT and CDR2 SNEGSKA (reference sequence). The CDR3 is 13 amino acids. As DNA, the CDR3 is TGCAGTGCTAGGAAGGGGAGGGAGGAGACCCAGTACTTC. It translates to CSARKGREETQYF.

This clonotype was observed many times. V and J are TRBV20-1 and TRBJ2-3; 7 bases are shared with TRBD2. Unmatched junction bases numbered 7, after V lost 5 bases and J lost 2 bases. The CDR3 contains 14 residues. From germline, CDR1 is DFQATT and CDR2 SNEGSKA (reference sequence). CDR3 sequence (DNA): TGCAGTGCTTTTAGCGGGTTTTACACAGATACGCAGTATTTT. This encodes CSAFSGFYTDTQYF.